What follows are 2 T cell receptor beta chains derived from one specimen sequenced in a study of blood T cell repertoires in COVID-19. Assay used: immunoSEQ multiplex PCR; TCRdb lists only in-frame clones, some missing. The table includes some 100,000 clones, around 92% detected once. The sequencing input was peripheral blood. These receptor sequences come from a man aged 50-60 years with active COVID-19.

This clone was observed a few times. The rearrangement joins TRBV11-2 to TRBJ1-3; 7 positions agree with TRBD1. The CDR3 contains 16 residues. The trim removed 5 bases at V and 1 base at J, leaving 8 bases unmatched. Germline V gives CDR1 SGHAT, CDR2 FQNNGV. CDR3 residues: CASSLPAGGSGNTIYF. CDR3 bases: TGTGCCAGCAGCCTCCCGGCAGGGGGATCTGGAAACACCATATATTTT.

Here the CDR3 reads CASPMGDMGYTF. The CDR3 DNA follows: TGTGCCAGCCCAATGGGCGATATGGGCTACACCTTC. This chain connects TRBV13 to TRBJ1-2; D gene uncertain. The CDR3 runs 12 residues. The germline V gene has CDR1 PRHDT and CDR2 FYEKMQ (reference sequence). V gave up 8 bases and J gave up 8 bases, with 15 bases separating them.